The 15 T cell receptor beta chains given below trace back to one sample, sequenced in a study of human T cells and chemical hapten exposure. One entry per CDR3 protein results from TCRdb running MiXCR on the RACE reads. Counted here are about 180,000 distinct CDR3 sequences, nearly 30% occurring once; the ten biggest clones make up approximately 3%. Time point: pre-sensitization, week 0. Treatment noted: therapeutic diphenylcyclopropenone sensitization with weekly scalp DPC. The source material was whole blood, sampled in connection with sensitization to the hapten diphenylcyclopropenone (DPC). The receptors here all came from a woman in her 30s with alopecia areata. Some clones in this sample may be carry-over from other donors' samples.

The rearrangement joins TRBV6-6 to TRBJ2-5, with D possibly TRBD1 on 6 matching bases. The germline V gene encodes CDR1 MNHNY and CDR2 SVGAGI (reference sequence). Trimming took off 8 bases at V and 5 bases at J, with 18 bases between the two ends. The CDR3 totals 14 residues. CDR3 sequence: CASGGSQGQETQYF. CDR3 sequence (DNA): TGTGCCAGCGGGGGCTCACAGGGTCAGGAGACCCAGTACTTC.

CDR3 sequence reads: CASSLWMTGGSTDTQYF. DNA of the CDR3: TGTGCCAGCAGTTTATGGATGACAGGGGGCAGCACAGATACGCAGTATTTT. V is TRBV28 and J is TRBJ2-3, with 10 positions matching TRBD1. Germline CDR1 and CDR2: MDHEN and SYDVKM. V shed 0 bases and J 0 bases; nucleotides not matched to a gene: 3. The CDR3 spans 17 residues.

This clonotype was seen at least ten times. The chain recombines TRBV6-2 or TRBV6-3 with TRBJ1-1, with no clear D. The CDR3 is 11 amino acids. V was shortened by 2 bases and J by 8 bases, with 6 bases between the two germline ends. Per germline, CDR1 MNHEY and CDR2 SVGEGT. The CDR3 loop is CASSYGGEAFF. The DNA of the CDR3 is TGTGCCAGCAGTTACGGCGGGGAAGCTTTCTTT.

The genes are TRBV7-9 and TRBJ2-2, with D tentatively TRBD1 (6 bases). The CDR3 loop spans 13 amino acids. V lost 7 bases and J lost 3, with 9 bases in between. The germline gives CDR1 SEHNR, CDR2 FQNEAQ (reference sequence). The CDR3: CASNPGDTGELFF. CDR3 nucleotide sequence: TGTGCCAGCAACCCAGGGGACACCGGGGAGCTGTTTTTT.

The chain links TRBV7-2 to TRBJ1-2; possibly TRBD1 for D (5 bases). The CDR3 runs 13 residues. CDR1 and CDR2 from the germline V gene are SGHTA and FQGNSA. V was cut by 2 bases and J by 4 bases, with 8 bases left in between. Here the CDR3 reads CASSLPRGYGYTF. CDR3 DNA: TGTGCCAGCAGCTTACCGAGGGGCTATGGCTACACCTTC.

The chain recombines TRBV9 with TRBJ2-7; D may be TRBD1 (7 bases). Germline assignment: CDR1 SGDLS and CDR2 YYNGEE. This CDR3 is 15 amino acids long. The ends were cut back, 3 bases at V and 1 base at J, with 14 bases in the middle. CDR3 amino acids: CASSARGENSYEQYF. The CDR3 DNA follows: TGTGCCAGCAGCGCCAGGGGGGAGAATTCCTACGAGCAGTACTTC.

The chain links TRBV28 to TRBJ2-7; 10 bases align to TRBD1. This CDR3 spans 15 amino acids. V shed 5 bases and J 5 bases; nucleotides not matched to a gene: 9. Germline CDR1 and CDR2: MDHEN and SYDVKM. CDR3 coding DNA: TGTGCCAGCAGTACCCCGGGACAGGGGTCCCACGAGCAGTACTTC. This translates into CASSTPGQGSHEQYF.

The table lists this clonotype with a few counts. The chain carries TRBV7-3 and TRBJ1-6; D perhaps matches TRBD1 (5 bases). V was cut by 6 bases and J by 7 bases, with 13 bases left in between. This CDR3 has 14 residues. In germline, CDR1 is SGHTA, CDR2 FQGTGA. Here the CDR3 DNA reads TGTGCCAGCAGAACCGGGACGGACAATTCACCCCTCCACTTT. The encoded protein is CASRTGTDNSPLHF.

The rearrangement joins TRBV7-2 to TRBJ2-7; a possible D gene is TRBD2 (5 bases). The CDR3 spans 14 residues. V lost 2 bases, J lost 4 bases, and 12 bases lay in between. The germline gives CDR1 SGHTA, CDR2 FQGNSA. CDR3 protein: CASSLKNSGYEQYF. The DNA for the CDR3 is TGTGCCAGCAGCTTAAAGAACAGCGGTTACGAGCAGTACTTC.

The rearrangement links TRBV12-3 or TRBV12-4 to TRBJ1-1; TRBD1 is a possible D gene (5 bases). V lost 9 bases, J lost 3 bases, and 17 bases lay in between. CDR3 size: 14 residues. The CDR3 loop reads CASSRDLGDTEAFF. The CDR3 DNA sequence: TGTGCCAGTTCCCGGGACCTTGGGGACACTGAAGCTTTCTTT.

This chain connects TRBV3-1 to TRBJ2-1; D may be TRBD2 (5 bases). Deletions cut 4 bases from V and 6 bases from J, with 7 bases between. Germline-derived CDR1 and CDR2 are LGHDT and YNNKEL (reference sequence). This CDR3 has 12 amino acids. CDR3 nucleotide sequence: TGTGCCAGCAGCCCGGCGGGCAATGAGCAGTTCTTC. Residues: CASSPAGNEQFF.

There are a few counts of this clonotype. The chain links TRBV10-3 to TRBJ1-1; 8 nucleotides line up with TRBD1. The CDR3 spans 14 residues. The germline V gene has CDR1 ENHRY and CDR2 SYGVKD. V gave up 6 bases and J gave up 4 bases; unmatched junction bases: 7. CDR3 protein: CAISLDRGFTEAFF. CDR3 DNA: TGTGCCATCAGCCTTGACAGGGGTTTCACTGAAGCTTTCTTT.

The chain couples TRBV20-1 to TRBJ2-3; 8 bases are shared with TRBD2. The CDR3 has 13 residues. In germline, CDR1 is DFQATT, CDR2 SNEGSKA (reference sequence). This CDR3 reads CRSGGGISDTQYF. The CDR3 region has the DNA TGCAGAAGCGGGGGCGGGATCTCAGATACGCAGTATTTT.

This clonotype was picked up a small number of times. The rearrangement links TRBV20-1 to TRBJ2-5, with TRBD1 matching 9 bases. CDR3 length equals 14 residues. The V and J ends lost 5 bases and 5 bases, in that order; junction bases with no gene match: 9. The germline CDR1 and CDR2 sequences are DFQATT and SNEGSKA (reference sequence). The CDR3 sequence: CSAPRTGARETQYF. The CDR3 coding sequence is TGCAGTGCTCCCAGGACAGGGGCCCGGGAGACCCAGTACTTC.

This clonotype was counted between two and nine times. The chain carries TRBV19 and TRBJ1-5; tentative D call: TRBD1 (6 bases). The V gene lost 6 bases and the J gene lost 3 bases, with 15 bases spanning the gap. CDR3 length equals 15 residues. Germline CDR1 LNHDA, CDR2 SQIVND (reference sequence). The chain's CDR3 is CASRGGQLLNQPQHF. Here the CDR3 DNA reads TGTGCCAGTAGGGGTGGACAGTTACTCAATCAGCCCCAGCATTTT.